These 15 T cell receptor beta chains came from one sample sequenced in a study of cytomegalovirus exposure and HLA in healthy donors. Sequenced by immunoSEQ multiplex PCR; TCRdb stores in-frame clones only, minus some. The sample lists 140,000 to 150,000 clones; 94% were seen once. The sequenced material came from PBMCs. These receptors were taken from a man in his late teens or twenties in good health and CMV-seropositive.

In its sample, this clone was seen once. The chain uses TRBV5-1 and TRBJ1-4, with D perhaps TRBD1 (5 bases). Germline CDR1 SGHRS, CDR2 YFSETQ. The CDR3 totals 14 residues. Trimming took 4 bases from V and 7 from J, leaving 14 bases between them. As DNA, the CDR3 is TGCGCCAGCAGCCCGGGACTAGGGGTTGAAAAACTGTTTTTT. It specifies CASSPGLGVEKLFF. Full variable domain (missing parts from reference TRBV5-1 and TRBJ1-4): KAGVTQTPRYLIKTRGQQVTLSCSPISGHRSVSWYQQTPGQGLQFLFEYFSETQRNKGNFPGRFSGRQFSNSRSEMNVSTLELGDSALYLCASSPGLGVEKLFFGSGTQLSVL.

The rearrangement links TRBV25-1 to TRBJ1-1, with 8 positions matching TRBD1. Germline V gene lookup returns CDR1 MGHDK and CDR2 SYGVNS. This CDR3 has 14 residues. V lost 6 bases and J lost 4; bases outside the gene matches: 7. CDR3 DNA sequence: TGTGCCAGCAGCTACCAGGGGGCCGGCACTGAAGCTTTCTTT. Translating gives CASSYQGAGTEAFF.

The chain uses TRBV7-9 and TRBJ1-1, with unresolved D. The CDR3 has 19 amino acids. CDR1 and CDR2 from the germline V gene are SEHNR and FQNEAQ (reference sequence). V was clipped by 2 bases and J by 0 bases, with 22 bases between them. The CDR3 DNA reads TGTGCCAGCAGCTTAAGGGCTCGGGATCACCCGGCTATGAACACTGAAGCTTTCTTT. Protein: CASSLRARDHPAMNTEAFF.

The J gene is TRBJ1-5, the V gene TRBV10-3, with D hard to call. In germline, CDR1 is ENHRY, CDR2 SYGVKD. This CDR3 has 15 amino acids. Trimming stripped 0 bases from V and 9 bases from J, with 15 bases between. CDR3: CAISESSSPGGPQHF. The CDR3 DNA follows: TGTGCCATCAGTGAGTCATCGTCCCCCGGTGGGCCCCAGCATTTT.

The chain carries TRBV7-9 and TRBJ2-2; D may be TRBD1 (5 bases). This CDR3 region has 14 residues. With 5 bases removed from V and 2 bases from J, the gap between germline ends came to 9 bases. The V gene's germline CDR1 is SEHNR and CDR2 FQNEAQ (reference sequence). The chain's CDR3 is CASSLDSNTGELFF. The CDR3 DNA sequence: TGTGCCAGCAGCCTCGACAGTAACACCGGGGAGCTGTTTTTT.

The chain links TRBV14 to TRBJ2-3, with 10 bases that match TRBD2. Germline trimming cut 0 bases from V and 2 bases from J; bases unmatched to any gene: 8. The CDR3 loop spans 18 amino acids. Germline V lookup: CDR1 SGHDN, CDR2 FVKESK. The CDR3 bases are TGTGCCAGCAGCCAAGAGTCAACAGCGGGAGGGTTCACAGATACGCAGTATTTT. Protein product: CASSQESTAGGFTDTQYF.

This sequence joins TRBV19 and TRBJ2-1; 9 bases are a match to TRBD2. This CDR3 spans 13 amino acids. Looked up from germline, CDR1 is LNHDA and CDR2 is SQIVND (reference sequence). The ends lost 3 bases at V and 10 bases at J; junction bases unmatched: 4. In DNA, the CDR3 is TGTGCCAGTAGTATTGGCACTAGCGGGGAGCAGTTCTTC. This encodes CASSIGTSGEQFF.

The V and J genes are TRBV19 and TRBJ2-5; tentatively, D is TRBD1 (6 bases). Deletions cut 3 bases from V and 4 bases from J, with 12 bases between. This CDR3 is built from 14 residues. The germline CDR1 and CDR2 sequences are LNHDA and SQIVND (reference sequence). CDR3 coding DNA: TGTGCCAGTAGTATCCCAGGGGAAGGAGAGACCCAGTACTTC. Protein sequence: CASSIPGEGETQYF. The full variable domain, completed using reference TRBV19 and TRBJ2-5, is DGGITQSPKYLFRKEGQNVTLSCEQNLNHDAMYWYRQDPGQGLRLIYYSQIVNDFQKGDIAEGYSVSREKKESFPLTVTSAQKNPTAFYLCASSIPGEGETQYFGPGTRLLVL.

The rearrangement links TRBV5-4 to TRBJ2-2; 9 bases fit TRBD2. The germline V gene has CDR1 SGHNT and CDR2 YYREEE (reference sequence). V was clipped by 4 bases and J by 5 bases; unmatched bases: 6. The CDR3 length is 15 residues. CDR3 nucleotides: TGTGCCAGCAGCCCAGGGCGGGAGGGTACCGGGGAGCTGTTTTTT. It codes for CASSPGREGTGELFF.

The J gene is TRBJ2-7, the V gene TRBV5-1; D is perhaps TRBD1 (6 bases). CDR1 is SGHRS and CDR2 is YFSETQ in the germline V gene. The CDR3 covers 14 residues. V lost 1 base and J lost 3, with 11 bases in between. CDR3 nucleotide sequence: TGCGCCAGCAGCTTGCAACAGGGTGGCTACGAGCAGTACTTC. Amino acid sequence: CASSLQQGGYEQYF.

The chain joins TRBV13 to TRBJ1-5; tentatively, D is TRBD1 (5 bases). This CDR3 comprises 14 residues. Germline lookup yields CDR1 PRHDT and CDR2 FYEKMQ (reference sequence). V was trimmed by 0 bases and J by 4 bases, leaving 7 bases between them. The CDR3 region is CASSLGGLNQPQHF. For the CDR3, the DNA is TGTGCCAGCAGCTTAGGGGGACTGAATCAGCCCCAGCATTTT.

The J gene is TRBJ2-7, the V gene TRBV7-8; TRBD2 aligns across 13 bases. CDR3 length: 15 amino acids. The V gene end was trimmed by 5 bases and the J gene end by 5 bases; junction bases not matched to a gene: 6. Germline V gene sequence: CDR1 SGHVS, CDR2 FQNEAQ. CDR3 amino acids: CASSLGLAGDHEQYF. The CDR3, as DNA: TGTGCCAGCAGCCTAGGACTAGCGGGAGATCACGAGCAGTACTTC.

This clone appeared a single time. The chain uses TRBV5-1 and TRBJ2-7; 13 positions agree with TRBD2. Germline-derived CDR1 and CDR2 are SGHRS and YFSETQ. With 4 bases clipped from V and 0 bases from J, the junction kept 10 bases outside the gene matches. This CDR3 has 18 amino acids. CDR3 protein: CASSGRPGLAGISYEQYF. CDR3 DNA: TGCGCCAGCAGCGGGAGACCGGGACTAGCGGGGATCTCCTACGAGCAGTACTTC.

The chain joins TRBV28 to TRBJ1-1; the D gene is possibly TRBD1 (5 bases). V was trimmed by 4 bases and J by 5 bases, leaving 20 bases between them. This CDR3 has 16 residues. Germline CDR1 reads MDHEN; CDR2 reads SYDVKM. The CDR3 nucleotides are TGTGCCAGCAGTTCCCCAGGGTTGGTGAGTGGAACTGAAGCTTTCTTT. It codes for CASSSPGLVSGTEAFF.

The V call is TRBV6-1, the J call TRBJ2-3, with TRBD1 identical over 9 bases. V shed 2 bases and J 0 bases; nucleotides not matched to a gene: 6. Germline lookup yields CDR1 MNHNS and CDR2 SASEGT. The CDR3 length is 17 residues. CDR3 coding DNA: TGTGCCAGCAGTGAACGTGGACAGGGGTTTAGCACAGATACGCAGTATTTT. This encodes CASSERGQGFSTDTQYF.